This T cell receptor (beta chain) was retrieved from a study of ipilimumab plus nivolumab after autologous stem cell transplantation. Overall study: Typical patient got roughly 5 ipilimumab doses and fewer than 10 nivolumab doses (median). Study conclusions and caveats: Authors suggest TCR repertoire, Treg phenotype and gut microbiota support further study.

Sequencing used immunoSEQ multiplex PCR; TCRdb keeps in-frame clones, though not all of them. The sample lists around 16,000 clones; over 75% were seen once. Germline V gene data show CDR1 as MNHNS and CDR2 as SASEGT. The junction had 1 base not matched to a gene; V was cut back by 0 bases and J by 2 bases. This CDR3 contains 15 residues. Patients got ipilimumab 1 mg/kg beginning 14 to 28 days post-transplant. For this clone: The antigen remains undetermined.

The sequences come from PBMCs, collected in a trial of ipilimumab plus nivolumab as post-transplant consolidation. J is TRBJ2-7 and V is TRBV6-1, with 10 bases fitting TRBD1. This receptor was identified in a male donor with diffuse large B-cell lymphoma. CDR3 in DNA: TGTGCCAGCAGTGAAGCGGGACAGGGGACCTACGAGCAGTACTTC. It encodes CASSEAGQGTYEQYF.